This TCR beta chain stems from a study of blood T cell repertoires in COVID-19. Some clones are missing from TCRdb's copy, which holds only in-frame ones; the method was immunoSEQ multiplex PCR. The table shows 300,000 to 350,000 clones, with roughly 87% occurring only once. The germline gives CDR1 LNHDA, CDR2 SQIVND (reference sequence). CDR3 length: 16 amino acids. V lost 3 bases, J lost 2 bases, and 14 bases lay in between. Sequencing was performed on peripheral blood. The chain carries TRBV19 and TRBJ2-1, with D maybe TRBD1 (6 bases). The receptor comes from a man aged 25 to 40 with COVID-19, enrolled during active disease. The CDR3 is CASSMSVAGAYNEQFF. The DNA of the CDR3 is TGTGCCAGTAGTATGAGCGTCGCAGGGGCCTACAATGAGCAGTTCTTC. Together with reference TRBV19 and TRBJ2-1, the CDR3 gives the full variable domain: DGGITQSPKYLFRKEGQNVTLSCEQNLNHDAMYWYRQDPGQGLRLIYYSQIVNDFQKGDIAEGYSVSREKKESFPLTVTSAQKNPTAFYLCASSMSVAGAYNEQFFGPGTRLTVL.